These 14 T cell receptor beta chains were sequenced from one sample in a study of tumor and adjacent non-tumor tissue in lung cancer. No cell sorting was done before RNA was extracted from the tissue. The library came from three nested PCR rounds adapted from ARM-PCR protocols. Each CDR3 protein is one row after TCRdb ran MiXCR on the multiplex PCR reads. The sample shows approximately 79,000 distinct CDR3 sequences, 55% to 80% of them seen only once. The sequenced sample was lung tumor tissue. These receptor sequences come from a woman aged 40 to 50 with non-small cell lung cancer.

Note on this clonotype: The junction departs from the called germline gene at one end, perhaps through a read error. The CDR3 protein is CAISYSSAFMSGEQYF. In DNA form, the CDR3 reads TGTGCCATCAGTTACTCGTCAGCGTTTATGAGTGGCGAACAGTACTTC. V is TRBV6-2 or TRBV6-3 and J is TRBJ2-7; D not resolved. This CDR3 region has 16 residues. Germline V lookup: CDR1 MNHEY, CDR2 SVGEGT.

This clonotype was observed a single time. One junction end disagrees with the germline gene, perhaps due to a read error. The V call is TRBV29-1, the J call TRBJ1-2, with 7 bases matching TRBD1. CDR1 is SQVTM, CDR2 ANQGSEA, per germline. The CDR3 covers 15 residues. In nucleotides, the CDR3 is TGCAGCTTCGGCGAACCGGGACAGTTCAACTATGGCTACAGCTTC. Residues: CSFGEPGQFNYGYSF.

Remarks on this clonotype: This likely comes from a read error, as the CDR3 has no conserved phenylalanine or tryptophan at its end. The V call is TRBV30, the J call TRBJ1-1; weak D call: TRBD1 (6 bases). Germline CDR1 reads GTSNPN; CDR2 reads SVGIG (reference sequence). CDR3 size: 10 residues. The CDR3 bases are TGTGCATGGAGGGGGACTGAAGCTTTCTAT. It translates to CAWRGTEAFY.

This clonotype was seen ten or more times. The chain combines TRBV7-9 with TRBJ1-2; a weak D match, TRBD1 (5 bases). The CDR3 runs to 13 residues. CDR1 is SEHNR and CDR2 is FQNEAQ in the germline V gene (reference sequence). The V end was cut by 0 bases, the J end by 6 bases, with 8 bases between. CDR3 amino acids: CASSLAGPNGYTF. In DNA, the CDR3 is TGTGCCAGCAGCTTAGCGGGGCCAAATGGCTACACCTTC.

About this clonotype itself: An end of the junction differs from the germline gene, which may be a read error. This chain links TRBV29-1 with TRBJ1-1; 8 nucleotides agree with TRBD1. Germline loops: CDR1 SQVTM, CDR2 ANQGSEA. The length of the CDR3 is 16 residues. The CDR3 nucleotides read TGCATCGTTGATTACGGGACAGGAGGCAGGGACACTGAAGCTTTCTTT. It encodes CIVDYGTGGRDTEAFF.

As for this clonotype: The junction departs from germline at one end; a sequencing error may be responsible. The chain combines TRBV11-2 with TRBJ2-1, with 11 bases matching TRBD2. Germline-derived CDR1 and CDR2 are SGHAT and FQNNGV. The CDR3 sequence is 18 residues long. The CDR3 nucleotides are TGTGCCAACAGCTTGCGCATCGTAACTAGCGGGGGACTAAGGGAGCGGTTCTTC. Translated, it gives CANSLRIVTSGGLRERFF.

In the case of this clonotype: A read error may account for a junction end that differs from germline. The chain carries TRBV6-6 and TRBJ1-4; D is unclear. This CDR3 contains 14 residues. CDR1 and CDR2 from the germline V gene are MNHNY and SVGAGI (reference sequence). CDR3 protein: CASSYADLNEKLSF. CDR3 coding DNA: TGTGCCAGCAGTTATGCAGACCTCAATGAAAAACTGTCTTTT.

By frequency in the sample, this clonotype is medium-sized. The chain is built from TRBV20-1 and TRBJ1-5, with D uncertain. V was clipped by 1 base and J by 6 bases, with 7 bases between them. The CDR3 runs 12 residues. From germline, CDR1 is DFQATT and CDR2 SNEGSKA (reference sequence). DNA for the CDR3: TGCAGTGCTAGAGGGGAGGCTCAGCCCCAGCATTTT. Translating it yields CSARGEAQPQHF.

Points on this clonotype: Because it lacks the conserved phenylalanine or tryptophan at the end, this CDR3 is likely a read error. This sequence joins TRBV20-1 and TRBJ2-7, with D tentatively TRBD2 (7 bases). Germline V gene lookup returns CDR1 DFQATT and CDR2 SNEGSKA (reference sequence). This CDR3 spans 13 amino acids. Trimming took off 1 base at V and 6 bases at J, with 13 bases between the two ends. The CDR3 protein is CSARGWGGGEQYI. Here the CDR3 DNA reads TGCAGTGCTAGAGGCTGGGGGGGCGGCGAGCAGTACATC.

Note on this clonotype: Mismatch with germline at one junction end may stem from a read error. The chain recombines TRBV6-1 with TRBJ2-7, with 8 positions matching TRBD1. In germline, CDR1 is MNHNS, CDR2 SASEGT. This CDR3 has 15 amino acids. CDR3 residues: CTTSERETGAYEQYF. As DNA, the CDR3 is TGTACCACCAGTGAACGGGAGACAGGGGCCTACGAGCAGTACTTT.

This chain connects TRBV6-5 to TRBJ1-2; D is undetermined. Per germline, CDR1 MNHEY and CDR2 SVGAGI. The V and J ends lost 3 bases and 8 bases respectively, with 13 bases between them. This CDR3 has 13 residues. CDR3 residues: CASSYGERCGYTF. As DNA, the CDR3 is TGTGCCAGCAGTTATGGAGAGAGATGCGGCTACACCTTC.

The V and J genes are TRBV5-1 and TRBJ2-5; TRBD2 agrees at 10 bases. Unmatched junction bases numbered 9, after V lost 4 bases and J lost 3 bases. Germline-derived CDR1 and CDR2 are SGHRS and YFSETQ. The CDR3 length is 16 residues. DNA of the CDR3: TGCGCCAGCAGCCCTGGCGTCCTAGCGGGGGAAGAGACCCAGTACTTC. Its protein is CASSPGVLAGEETQYF.

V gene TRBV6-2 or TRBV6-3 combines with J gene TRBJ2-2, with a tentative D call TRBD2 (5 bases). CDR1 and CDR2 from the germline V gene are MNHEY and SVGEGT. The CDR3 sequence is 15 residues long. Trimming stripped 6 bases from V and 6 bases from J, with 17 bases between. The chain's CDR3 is CASSRLTTLPGELFF. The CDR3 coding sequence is TGTGCCAGCAGCCGACTAACGACACTACCCGGGGAGCTGTTTTTT.

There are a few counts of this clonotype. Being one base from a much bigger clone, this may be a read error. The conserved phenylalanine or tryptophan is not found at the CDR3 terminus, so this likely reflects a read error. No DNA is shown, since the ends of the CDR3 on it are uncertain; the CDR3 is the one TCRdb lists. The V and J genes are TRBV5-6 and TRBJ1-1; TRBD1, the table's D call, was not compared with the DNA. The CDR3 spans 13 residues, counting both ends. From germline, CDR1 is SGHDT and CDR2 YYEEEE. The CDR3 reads CASSLLATDRVVL.